This T cell receptor beta chain is from a study of cytomegalovirus exposure and HLA in healthy donors. Study results and limitations: Analysis performed later found over 15,000 TCR beta sequences associated with HLA alleles at 0.05 false discovery rate. It was assumed in the presence/absence analyses that sequencing depth was roughly uniform across donors. About 87% or about 30% of the time was how often most TCR beta V segments were productive, according to an earlier analysis. Among the sequence variants, a highly shared cluster was likely an artifact of sequencing.

This clone was detected once. What it recognizes is unknown. J gave up 5 bases and V 3 bases, and 9 bases lay outside the gene matches. CDR1 MNHEY and CDR2 SMNVEV come from the germline V gene (reference sequence). The CDR3 consists of 15 residues. Vbeta (60) and Jbeta (13) primers were used in the PCR. Produced via immunoSEQ multiplex PCR; TCRdb's table is partial and in-frame only. Of approximately 200,000 clones in the sample, approximately 84% were seen once. The material sequenced was PBMCs. The V and J genes are TRBV27 and TRBJ2-7; 8 bases align to TRBD1. The sequence was collected from a woman aged 25 to 39 in good health and CMV-seropositive. CDR3 protein: CASSFGPGGFNEQYF. CDR3 in DNA: TGTGCCAGCAGTTTTGGGCCAGGGGGCTTCAACGAGCAGTACTTC.